A single sample is the source of the 29 T cell receptor beta chains below, sequenced in a study of OX40 agonist ivuxolimab in advanced cancers. Measured with immunoSEQ multiplex PCR; TCRdb has only the in-frame clones, and not every one. This sample has approximately 30,000 clones, with 80% to 90% found just once. Material: CD4+ or CD8+ T cells sorted from blood, obtained in a trial of the OX40 agonist ivuxolimab. Receptor source: an adult with an advanced solid tumor such as melanoma, head and neck, liver or kidney cancer.

This sequence joins TRBV10-1 and TRBJ2-2, with 11 bases fitting TRBD2. V lost 6 bases to trimming and J lost 3 bases; unmatched junction nucleotides: 15. This CDR3 contains 19 residues. Germline V gene sequence: CDR1 WNHNN, CDR2 SYGVQD (reference sequence). Here the CDR3 reads CASRERLAGSSLYTGELFF. The CDR3 DNA is TGCGCCAGCAGAGAAAGACTAGCGGGATCTTCTCTGTACACCGGGGAGCTGTTTTTT.

This clone was recorded a few times. This chain joins TRBV29-1 and TRBJ2-3, with TRBD2 identical over 7 bases. V shed 4 bases, J shed 8 bases, and the junction held 6 bases outside the gene matches. The germline V gene has CDR1 SQVTM and CDR2 ANQGSEA. CDR3 length equals 12 residues. As DNA, the CDR3 is TGCAGCGTTGTGGCGGGAGAGGGTACGCAGTATTTT. This translates into CSVVAGEGTQYF.

The V call is TRBV11-2, the J call TRBJ1-3, with D perhaps matching TRBD1 (6 bases). V was clipped by 5 bases and J by 0 bases, with 14 bases between them. The CDR3 extends over 16 amino acids. CDR1 is SGHAT and CDR2 is FQNNGV in the germline V gene. CDR3 protein: CASSLITGNSGNTIYF. The CDR3 DNA reads TGTGCCAGCAGCCTCATCACAGGGAACTCTGGAAACACCATATATTTT.

This chain connects TRBV7-2 to TRBJ2-3; the match to TRBD2 covers 11 bases. This CDR3 is built from 16 residues. The V gene end was trimmed by 5 bases and the J gene end by 3 bases; junction bases not matched to a gene: 7. Germline V lookup: CDR1 SGHTA, CDR2 FQGNSA. CDR3 residues: CASSPRLAGYTDTQYF. The DNA of the CDR3 is TGTGCCAGCAGCCCCCGACTAGCGGGATATACAGATACGCAGTATTTT.

This clone was seen a single time. The chain is built from TRBV29-1 and TRBJ2-2; no clear D. Germline values: CDR1 SQVTM, CDR2 ANQGSEA. This CDR3 contains 11 residues. Trimming left V 3 bases short and J 7 bases short, with 6 bases between. DNA for the CDR3: TGCAGCGTTGAGGGTCTCGGGGAGCTGTTTTTT. It encodes CSVEGLGELFF.

This rearrangement joins TRBV5-6 to TRBJ2-7; D possibly corresponds to TRBD1 (6 bases). Germline CDR1 is SGHDT and CDR2 is YYEEEE. V was clipped by 2 bases and J by 0 bases, with 9 bases between them. The CDR3 covers 14 residues. DNA of the CDR3: TGTGCCAGCAGCTTAGGGACACACTCCTACGAGCAGTACTTC. This gives the protein CASSLGTHSYEQYF.

The genes are TRBV7-9 and TRBJ2-3, with 9 bases aligning to TRBD2. The CDR3 contains 17 residues. Germline-derived CDR1 and CDR2 are SEHNR and FQNEAQ (reference sequence). V was pared by 3 bases and J by 0 bases, with 7 bases of the junction left unmatched. The CDR3 sequence is CASSFFGTSRSTDTQYF. In DNA form, the CDR3 reads TGTGCCAGCAGCTTTTTCGGGACTAGCCGTAGCACAGATACGCAGTATTTT. The variable domain in full, with the rest retrieved from reference TRBV7-9 and TRBJ2-3, is DTGVSQNPRHKITKRGQNVTFRCDPISEHNRLYWYRQTLGQGPEFLTYFQNEAQLEKSRLLSDRFSAERPKGSFSTLEIQRTEQGDSAMYLCASSFFGTSRSTDTQYFGPGTRLTVL.

This sequence joins TRBV5-1 and TRBJ2-3; 11 bases fit TRBD1. This CDR3 is built from 15 residues. The germline gives CDR1 SGHRS, CDR2 YFSETQ. Losses at the gene ends were 4 bases for V and 5 bases for J; bases not matched to a gene: 6. Written as DNA, the CDR3 is TGCGCCAGCAGCGGACGGACAGGGGGCGAAGATACGCAGTATTTT. Amino acids: CASSGRTGGEDTQYF.

The genes are TRBV15 and TRBJ1-4; 7 bases map to TRBD1. Germline CDR1 and CDR2: LNHNV and YYDKDF (reference sequence). The CDR3 is 15 residues long. V was clipped by 1 base and J by 3 bases; unmatched bases: 2. The CDR3 protein is CATSRGTGANEKLFF. The CDR3, as DNA: TGTGCCACCAGCAGAGGTACAGGGGCTAATGAAAAACTGTTTTTT.

The chain links TRBV7-8 to TRBJ2-3, with D tentatively TRBD1 (6 bases). Germline assignment: CDR1 SGHVS and CDR2 FQNEAQ. The CDR3 contains 16 residues. V was trimmed by 8 bases and J by 2 bases, leaving 20 bases between them. CDR3 amino acids: CASEWGQKGTTDTQYF. Written as DNA, the CDR3 is TGTGCCAGCGAATGGGGGCAGAAAGGAACCACAGATACGCAGTATTTT.

The chain joins TRBV14 to TRBJ2-5; 9 nucleotides line up with TRBD2. The CDR3 extends over 17 amino acids. Losses at the gene ends were 1 base for V and 0 bases for J; bases not matched to a gene: 6. Germline-derived CDR1 and CDR2 are SGHDN and FVKESK. DNA for the CDR3: TGTGCCAGCAGCCAAGGCCTAGCGGGGTGGGACCAAGAGACCCAGTACTTC. It is translated as CASSQGLAGWDQETQYF.

The rearrangement uses TRBV11-3 and TRBJ2-7; D unresolved. V dropped 5 bases and J dropped 6 bases, with 11 bases sitting between them. This CDR3 contains 12 residues. The germline V gene has CDR1 SGHNT and CDR2 YENEEA. The CDR3 nucleotides are TGTGCCAGCAGCCTCGGGTCGGCCGAGCAGTACTTC. Its protein product is CASSLGSAEQYF. The entire variable domain, with the rest obtained from reference TRBV11-3 and TRBJ2-7, is as follows: EAGVVQSPRYKIIEKKQPVAFWCNPISGHNTLYWYLQNLGQGPELLIRYENEEAVDDSQLPKDRFSAERLKGVDSTLKIQPAELGDSAVYLCASSLGSAEQYFGPGTRLTVT.

This chain joins TRBV7-8 and TRBJ2-1; no reliable D call. This CDR3 is built from 14 residues. The germline V and J ends were trimmed by 1 base and 6 bases, with 10 bases remaining between them. Germline V CDR1 and CDR2: SGHVS, FQNEAQ. In DNA form, the CDR3 reads TGTGCCAGCAGCTTAGATGGGTGGGTCAATGAGCAGTTCTTC. Amino acids: CASSLDGWVNEQFF.

The V call is TRBV5-1, the J call TRBJ1-3, with D possibly TRBD1 on 6 matching bases. In germline, CDR1 is SGHRS, CDR2 YFSETQ. Trimming shortened V by 2 bases and J by 6 bases, and 15 bases separated the two germline ends. This CDR3 contains 15 residues. The CDR3 bases are TGCGCCAGCAGCTTCGCGGACAAGGGGGAAAACACCATATATTTT. Its protein is CASSFADKGENTIYF.

The V call is TRBV28, the J call TRBJ2-7; TRBD1 is a possible D gene (5 bases). Germline loops: CDR1 MDHEN, CDR2 SYDVKM. V was cut by 3 bases and J by 1 base, with 13 bases left in between. The CDR3 extends over 15 amino acids. DNA for the CDR3: TGTGCCAGCAGTTTCTTTGTAGGGGCGTCCTACGAGCAGTACTTC. This sequence encodes CASSFFVGASYEQYF.

The chain combines TRBV9 with TRBJ2-2; 7 nucleotides line up with TRBD1. Germline lookup yields CDR1 SGDLS and CDR2 YYNGEE. The V and J ends lost 4 bases and 0 bases, in that order; junction bases with no gene match: 9. CDR3 length: 17 residues. The CDR3, as DNA: TGTGCCAGCAGCCCCTGGGACAGAGTCCCGAACACCGGGGAGCTGTTTTTT. It is translated as CASSPWDRVPNTGELFF.

The chain employs TRBV2 and TRBJ2-3; 7 bases fit TRBD2. Germline values: CDR1 SNHLY, CDR2 FYNNEI. The length of the CDR3 is 15 residues. V lost 6 bases to trimming and J lost 5 bases; unmatched junction nucleotides: 11. In nucleotides, the CDR3 is TGTGCCAGCAGGAAAGAGGGAGGGTCGGTAGATACGCAGTATTTT. It translates to CASRKEGGSVDTQYF.

The V call is TRBV7-6, the J call TRBJ2-3; 9 bases fit TRBD2. Per germline, CDR1 SGHVS and CDR2 FNYEAQ. This CDR3 contains 17 residues. V was pared by 2 bases and J by 0 bases, with 6 bases of the junction left unmatched. The CDR3: CASSLHTSGFSTDTQYF. In DNA, the CDR3 is TGTGCCAGCAGCTTACATACTAGCGGGTTTAGCACAGATACGCAGTATTTT.

This clone appeared a single time. The chain couples TRBV27 to TRBJ1-2; 11 bases agree with TRBD1. Trimming cost V 5 bases and J 7 bases; bases outside gene matches: 9. This CDR3 spans 15 amino acids. Germline V gene lookup returns CDR1 MNHEY and CDR2 SMNVEV (reference sequence). CDR3 sequence: CASSPVGTGGFGYTF. The CDR3 region has the DNA TGTGCCAGCAGTCCAGTTGGGACAGGGGGGTTTGGCTACACCTTC.

J is TRBJ2-3 and V is TRBV21-1; TRBD1 is the table's D call, not checked against the DNA. TRBV21-1 is a pseudogene segment. The CDR3 loop spans 17 amino acids. The CDR3 spells CASSKRDRVKSTDTQYF. In DNA form, the CDR3 reads TGTGCCAGCAGCAAACGGGACAGGGTAAAGTCAACAGATACGCAGTATTTT.

The gene calls are TRBV28 and TRBJ1-4; 8 nucleotides line up with TRBD1. Germline CDR1 and CDR2: MDHEN and SYDVKM. Trimming at V came to 6 bases and at J to 7 bases, leaving 10 bases not matched to a gene. This CDR3 contains 15 residues. CDR3 loop: CASRPRGRLGEKLFF. DNA for the CDR3: TGTGCCAGCAGACCCAGGGGGCGCTTAGGTGAAAAACTGTTTTTT.

The rearrangement joins TRBV19 to TRBJ2-5; TRBD1 matches 11 bases. Per the germline V gene, CDR1 is LNHDA and CDR2 is SQIVND (reference sequence). The CDR3 extends over 13 amino acids. Losses at the gene ends were 10 bases for V and 5 bases for J; bases not matched to a gene: 6. The CDR3 spells CATWTGGGETQYF. CDR3 nucleotides: TGTGCCACATGGACAGGGGGCGGTGAGACCCAGTACTTC.

The CDR3, as DNA: TGCGCCAGCAGCCAAGGACGGACGCTTAGCTCTGGGGCCAACGTCCTGACTTTC. This sequence encodes CASSQGRTLSSGANVLTF. The V and J genes are TRBV4-3 and TRBJ2-6, with unresolved D. V lost 1 base, J lost 0 bases, and 13 bases lay in between. Germline V gene sequence: CDR1 LGHNA, CDR2 YSLEER. CDR3 size: 18 residues.

The V call is TRBV2, the J call TRBJ2-4, with 11 nucleotides matching TRBD2. The CDR3 extends over 19 amino acids. CDR1 and CDR2 from the germline V gene are SNHLY and FYNNEI. Trimming removed 3 bases from V and 1 base from J; junction bases left unmatched: 11. The CDR3 nucleotides read TGTGCCAGCAGTGAGATCCGTAGCGGGAGGGCCGTGGCCAAAAACATTCAGTACTTC. Residues: CASSEIRSGRAVAKNIQYF.

CDR3 bases: TGTGCCAGCAGTAGATTAGCGGGAGGGCTTTCGGAGACCCAGTACTTC. It encodes CASSRLAGGLSETQYF. The chain recombines TRBV9 with TRBJ2-5; 11 bases are a match to TRBD2. The CDR3 runs 16 residues. J was trimmed by 5 bases and V by 5 bases; bases with no gene match: 11. Germline CDR1 and CDR2: SGDLS and YYNGEE.

This CDR3 is CASSFGTGTYEQYF. The CDR3, as DNA: TGCGCCAGCAGCTTTGGGACAGGGACCTACGAGCAGTACTTC. The rearrangement links TRBV5-1 to TRBJ2-7; TRBD1 matches at 9 bases. V lost 2 bases, J lost 2 bases, and 2 bases stayed unmatched. The V gene's germline CDR1 is SGHRS and CDR2 YFSETQ. This CDR3 is 14 amino acids long. Full variable domain (rest looked up from reference TRBV5-1 and TRBJ2-7): KAGVTQTPRYLIKTRGQQVTLSCSPISGHRSVSWYQQTPGQGLQFLFEYFSETQRNKGNFPGRFSGRQFSNSRSEMNVSTLELGDSALYLCASSFGTGTYEQYFGPGTRLTVT.

In this sample, this clone turned up once. V and J are TRBV27 and TRBJ2-3; 12 bases match TRBD2. With V trimmed by 0 bases and J by 4 bases, 5 bases remained unmatched. The CDR3 sequence is 17 residues long. Germline V CDR1 and CDR2: MNHEY, SMNVEV (reference sequence). CDR3 sequence reads: CASSLSPSGRVSDTQYF. Written as DNA, the CDR3 is TGTGCCAGCAGTTTATCGCCTAGCGGGAGGGTCTCAGATACGCAGTATTTT.

The chain carries TRBV5-1 and TRBJ1-4, with 8 bases lining up with TRBD1. V dropped 0 bases and J dropped 8; count of bases not matched to a gene: 6. There are 15 residues in the CDR3. Per the germline V gene, CDR1 is SGHRS and CDR2 is YFSETQ. The CDR3 sequence is CASSLDDRGWEKLFF. The CDR3, as DNA: TGCGCCAGCAGCTTGGATGACAGGGGATGGGAAAAACTGTTTTTT.

CDR3 amino acids: CASSLRNEEKLFF. The CDR3 DNA sequence: TGTGCCAGCAGTTTAAGGAACGAGGAAAAACTGTTTTTT. This chain uses TRBV28 with TRBJ1-4; no clear D gene. This CDR3 is built from 13 residues. V lost 2 bases and J 8 bases, leaving 9 bases between the germline ends. The V gene's germline CDR1 is MDHEN and CDR2 SYDVKM.